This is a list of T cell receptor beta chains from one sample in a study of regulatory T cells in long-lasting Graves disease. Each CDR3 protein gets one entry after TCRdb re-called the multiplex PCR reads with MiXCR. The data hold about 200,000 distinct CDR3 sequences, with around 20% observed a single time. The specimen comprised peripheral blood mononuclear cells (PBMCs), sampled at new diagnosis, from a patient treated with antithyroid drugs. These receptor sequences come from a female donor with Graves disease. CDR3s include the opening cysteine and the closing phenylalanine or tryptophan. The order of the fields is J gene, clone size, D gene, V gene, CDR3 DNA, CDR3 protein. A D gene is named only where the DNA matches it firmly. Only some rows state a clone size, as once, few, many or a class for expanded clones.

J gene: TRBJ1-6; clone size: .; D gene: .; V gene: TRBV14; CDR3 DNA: TGTGCCAGCAGCCAAGATATGGGTAATTCACCCCTCCACTTT; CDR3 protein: CASSQDMGNSPLHF
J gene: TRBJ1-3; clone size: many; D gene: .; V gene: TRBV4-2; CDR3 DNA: TGTGCCAGCAGCCCCGAAAGCTCTGGAAACACCATATATTTT; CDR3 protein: CASSPESSGNTIYF
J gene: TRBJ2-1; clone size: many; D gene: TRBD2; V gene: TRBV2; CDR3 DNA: TGTGCCAGCAGGCCTGGGACTAGTCTGTATGAGCAGTTCTTC; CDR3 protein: CASRPGTSLYEQFF
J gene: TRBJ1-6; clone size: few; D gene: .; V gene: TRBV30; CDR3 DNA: TGTGCCTGGAGGCAACAGGGCATAGCTTCACCCCTCCACTTT; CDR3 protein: CAWRQQGIASPLHF
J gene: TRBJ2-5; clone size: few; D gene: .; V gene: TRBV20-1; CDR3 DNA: TGCAGTGCTAGAGCTCCCGGCGGGGGCGGAGAGACCCAGTACTTC; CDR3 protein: CSARAPGGGGETQYF
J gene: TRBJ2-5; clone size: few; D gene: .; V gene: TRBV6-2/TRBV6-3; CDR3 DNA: TGTGCCAGCAGTGAATTAACAGGCCAGCAAGAGACCCAGTACTTC; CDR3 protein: CASSELTGQQETQYF
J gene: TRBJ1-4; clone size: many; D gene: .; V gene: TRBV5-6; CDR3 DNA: TGTGCCAGCAGCTTGGGGCAGCAACGGGAAAAACTGTTTTTT; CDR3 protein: CASSLGQQREKLFF
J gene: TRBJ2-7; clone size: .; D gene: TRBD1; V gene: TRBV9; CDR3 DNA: TGTGCCAGCAGCGTAGATGCAGGGGGCAACGAGCAGTACTTC; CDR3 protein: CASSVDAGGNEQYF
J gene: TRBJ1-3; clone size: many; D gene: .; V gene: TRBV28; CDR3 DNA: TGTGCCAGCAGTTTATCTCGGGGGCTTGGAAACACCATATATTTT; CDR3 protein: CASSLSRGLGNTIYF
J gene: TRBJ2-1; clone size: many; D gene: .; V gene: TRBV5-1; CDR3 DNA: TGCGCCAGCAGCTCTGGCCTAGGGGAGGAGCAGTTCTTC; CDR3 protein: CASSSGLGEEQFF
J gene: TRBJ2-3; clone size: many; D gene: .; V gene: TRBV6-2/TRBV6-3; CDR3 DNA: TGTGCCAGCAGTTACTATAGGGGACGGGATACGCAGTATTTT; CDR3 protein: CASSYYRGRDTQYF
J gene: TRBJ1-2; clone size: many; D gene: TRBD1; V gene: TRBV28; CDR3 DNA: TGTGCCAGCAGAACAGGGGTGGGGGGCTACACCTTC; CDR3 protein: CASRTGVGGYTF
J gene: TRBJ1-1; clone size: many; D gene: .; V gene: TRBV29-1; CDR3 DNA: TGCAGCGCCAGGACAGCATGGGACACTGAAGCTTTCTTT; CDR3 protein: CSARTAWDTEAFF
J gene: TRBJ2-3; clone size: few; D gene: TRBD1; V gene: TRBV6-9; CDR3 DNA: TGTGCCAGCAGTTACGGGTTGACAGGGATGGAAACAGATACGCAGTATTTT; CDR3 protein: CASSYGLTGMETDTQYF
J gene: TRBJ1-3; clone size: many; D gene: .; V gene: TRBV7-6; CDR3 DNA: TGTGCCAGCAGCTTAGCAGGTCGTTACGGAAACTCTGGAAACACCATATATTTT; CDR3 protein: CASSLAGRYGNSGNTIYF
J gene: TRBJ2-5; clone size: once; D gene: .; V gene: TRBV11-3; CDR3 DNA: TGTGCCAGCAGCTTCGAGGGGGGCCGACAAGAGACCCAGTACTTC; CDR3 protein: CASSFEGGRQETQYF
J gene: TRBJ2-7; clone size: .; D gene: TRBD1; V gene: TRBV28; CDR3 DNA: TGTGCCAGCAAGAGGACAGGGACCTACGAGCAGTACTTC; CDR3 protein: CASKRTGTYEQYF
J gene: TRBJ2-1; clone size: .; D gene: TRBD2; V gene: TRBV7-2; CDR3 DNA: TGTGCCAGCAGTTTACGGCTTAGCGGGGGATTGGTATCCTACAATGAGCAGTTCTTC; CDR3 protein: CASSLRLSGGLVSYNEQFF
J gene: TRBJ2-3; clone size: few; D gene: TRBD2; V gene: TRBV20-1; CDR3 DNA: TGCAGTGCTTGGCCCAGCGGGAGGCCAGGAGATACGCAGTATTTT; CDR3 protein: CSAWPSGRPGDTQYF
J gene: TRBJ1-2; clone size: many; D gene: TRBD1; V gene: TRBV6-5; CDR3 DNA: TGTGCCAGCAGTTACGGCAGGGGGGAATATGGCTACACCTTC; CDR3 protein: CASSYGRGEYGYTF
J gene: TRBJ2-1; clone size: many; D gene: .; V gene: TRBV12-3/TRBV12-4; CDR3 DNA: TGTGCCAGCAGTTTAAGCCGGGGTGAGCAGTTCTTC; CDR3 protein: CASSLSRGEQFF
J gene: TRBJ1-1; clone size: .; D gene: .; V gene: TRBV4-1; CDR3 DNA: TGCGCCAGCAGCCAAATACAGGGTTACAACACTGAAGCTTTCTTT; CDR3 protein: CASSQIQGYNTEAFF
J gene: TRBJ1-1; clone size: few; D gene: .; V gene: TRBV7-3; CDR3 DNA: TGTGCCGGCAGCGCAGGGGTTGAGACTGAAGCTTTCTTT; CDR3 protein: CAGSAGVETEAFF
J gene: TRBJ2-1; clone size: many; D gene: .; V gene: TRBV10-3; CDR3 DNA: TGTGCCATCAGTGCGGTGGGGAATGAGCAGTTCTTC; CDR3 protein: CAISAVGNEQFF